This T cell receptor beta chain came from a study of cytomegalovirus exposure and HLA in healthy donors (dated by TCRdb to 2016 to 2017). General notes on the study: An earlier analysis of some 620 of the donors reported about 260 Gb of sequence data and 117 million unique TCR beta sequences obtained from 180 million or so T cells. To predict cytomegalovirus infection status, the study combined high-throughput TCR immunosequencing, statistical association of individual TCRs with disease status, and machine learning. Typing coverage varied by locus: roughly 629-640 donors for A, B, C, DRB1 and DQB1; approximately 500 for DQA1; around 610 for DPA1; approximately 490 for DPB1. A later analysis re-examined previously published TCR beta repertoires from more than 600 donors and added high-resolution HLA genotyping to investigate patterns of TCR occurrence. Among roughly 400 genotyped donors of the cohort, an average of about 220,000 unique TCR beta nucleotide sequences was sequenced per donor, of which about 20% were non-productive. The study aimed to test whether cataloging public T cell receptors could reveal signatures of past pathogen exposure. An earlier analysis of roughly 600 of the donors used high-throughput TCR beta sequencing to judge whether each TCR beta V gene segment behaved as functional or pseudogenic. Roughly 300 gigabases of sequencing data and approximately 85 million unique TCR sequences were included in an early release covering 550 to 650 HLA-typed donors. Besides the first cohort of under 700 subjects, a separate validation cohort made up of roughly 120 different subjects was used. The study used immunosequencing to profile the T cell repertoires of 666 subjects and linked those repertoires to cytomegalovirus serostatus. Of the 300 to 500 genotyped donors, approximately 81% were placed in the genetic ancestry cluster associated with self-reported Caucasian donors. HLA typing included class I and class II loci at four-digit resolution. Rather than drawing on any new phenotypic data, the later analysis identified candidate immune exposures from TCR beta sequences and the way those sequences occurred across donors. All discovery cohort repertoires had been generated on a single sequencing platform. Donor age, sex, ethnicity and CMV serostatus were collected together with the repertoire data. Five DR-DQ haplotypes were treated as single units for association and clustering because of strong linkage in the cohort. Genome-wide SNP genotypes for about 65% of the 666 donors were used in a later genetic analysis, which treated that subset as a discovery cohort. On the study overall, not on this receptor specifically: Most CMV-associated TCR beta chains appeared to be HLA-restricted in a later analysis, and the HLA associations seemed to be driven largely by CMV exposure. In a later analysis, HLA-associated TCR beta chains were found to be more clonally expanded and to have lower generation probabilities than equally common non-associated chains. A further reported finding was that TCR beta sequences accurately predicted the HLA-A and HLA-B alleles for most subjects in the first cohort. Specific HLA alleles were associated with over 15,000 TCR beta sequences at a false discovery rate of 0.05 in a later analysis. The presence/absence analyses assumed that sequencing depth was roughly uniform across donors, and that assumption may not be true. An association between a missense DCLRE1C variant and V-gene and J-gene trimming of TCR beta chains was found in a later genetic analysis and replicated in an independent cohort. Correlated functional status among segregating V segments might reflect linkage disequilibrium, but an unknown experimental factor could not be ruled out. The authors suggested that the approach could potentially be extended to other disease states and immunological phenotypes. Because the 87-base-pair reads could not distinguish some IMGT-functional V segments, including TRBV6-2 and TRBV6-3, those segments were excluded. In an earlier analysis of 587 of the donors, most TCR beta V segments were observed in productive rearrangements about 87% or about 30% of the time, broadly matching IMGT annotations. In vitro tests confirmed that a few of the cytomegalovirus-associated TCR beta chains recognize cytomegalovirus antigens. Assigning TCR associations to individual alleles was difficult when HLA alleles, especially DR and DQ, strongly co-occurred. Only TCR beta chains were sequenced in this cohort, and the absence of alpha or paired-chain data limited detectable features. For the cohort, immune exposure information was limited to CMV serostatus. A group of highly shared sequence variants was considered likely to be a technical artifact of the sequencing pipeline. In a later analysis, TCR association rates were found to vary across HLA loci, with the most associated TCRs seen for DRB1 alleles and the fewest for HLA-C alleles. The study gave a list of some 150 TCR beta chains associated with cytomegalovirus. Because HLA typing was missing for some donors at each locus, association tests included only the typed subset. In a later analysis, several top co-occurrence clusters were reported to appear linked to parvovirus B19, influenza, CMV and Epstein-Barr virus. Cytomegalovirus status was reported to be diagnosed by the classifier with high specificity and sensitivity in both the original and validation cohorts. Most TCR sequences were seen in very few donors, while some public TCRs were found in many individuals. Because counts were too low, about 18 rarely observed V segments, including chromosome 9 orphons, were excluded from the earlier analysis of 587 of the donors. A later genetic analysis reported fewer N-insertions in productive TCRs among donors in an Asian-associated ancestry cluster than the roughly 700-donor mean.

The cohort was made up of approximately 670 healthy bone marrow donors. At the time of sampling, all cohort members were nominally healthy, though unrecorded immune exposures were likely present. The donor was CMV seropositive and was included in the group of 250 to 300 seropositive cohort members. A peripheral blood sample was collected from each donor, and TCR beta sequencing was performed on peripheral blood mononuclear cells. Genomic DNA extraction from the blood cell samples was performed with the Qiagen DNeasy Blood Extraction Kit. The library was obtained by the immunoSEQ multiplex PCR assay. A mixture of 60 forward primers for TCR Vbeta segments and 13 reverse primers for TCR Jbeta segments was used in the multiplex PCR. A multiplex PCR assay on genomic DNA amplified the CDR3 region of rearranged TCR beta genes. The Illumina HiSeq System was used to sequence the amplified TCR beta libraries as 87-base-pair reads. Concerning the study's data processing: In a later analysis, 70 million to 95 million unique TCR beta chains were counted across the approximately 670 repertoires, and roughly 11 million of these chains were shared by at least two donors. A nearest-neighbor algorithm error-corrected the raw reads and collapsed the reads into unique sequences, merging closely related sequences to remove PCR and sequencing errors. V, D and J gene segments were assigned by aligning CDR3 sequences to IMGT reference sequences. For a sequence to be retained, a match of at least six nucleotides to both a V gene segment and a J gene segment was required. Rearrangements were called productive when the CDR3 lacked stop codons and stayed in frame with V and J; all others were non-productive. Following IMGT convention, CDR3 was defined as the stretch from the second conserved V-encoded cysteine to the conserved J-encoded phenylalanine. In an earlier analysis of roughly 580 of the donors, sequences lacking an unambiguous match to a single V gene segment were excluded. An earlier analysis of a few hundred of the donors called V segments functional above 56.7% productive rearrangements and segregating when the between-donor standard deviation exceeded 5%. A statistical classification framework was built to diagnose cytomegalovirus status from the catalog of TCR beta chain sequences. V and J gene assignment, in a later analysis, came from comparing TCR nucleotide sequences with IMGT/GENE-DB human TR gene sequences. In a later analysis, CDR3 sequences and most-parsimonious VDJ recombination scenarios were assigned using the TCRdist pipeline. A later analysis defined each TCR beta chain by its CDR3 amino acid sequence plus V-gene family, and excluded reads lacking a unique V-gene family. To address suspected cross-contamination and a sequencing artifact, a later analysis removed a few hundred highly shared, low-generation-probability nucleotide sequences. In a later analysis, a clonal expansion index for each public chain was calculated from normalized within-repertoire ranks of inferred template counts. In a later analysis, generation probabilities were computed using a VDJ recombination model fitted to out-of-frame rearrangements, and the results were checked against IGoR. Hypergeometric tests were used in a later analysis to score TCR-TCR, TCR-HLA and TCR-CMV co-occurrence, with a repertoire-size bias correction applied to the TCR pairs. In a later analysis, false discovery rates were estimated by permuting HLA or CMV assignments 20 times. In a later analysis, co-occurring TCRs were grouped with DBSCAN, and TCRdist sequence similarity was added when clustering was performed within HLA-allele-positive subsets. Co-occurrence clustering excluded repertoires with fewer than 30,000 or more than 120,000 public chains, plus five with anomalous nucleotide sharing. As stored in TCRdb, this immuneACCESS dataset retains in-frame rearrangements with V and J assigned. A fraction of the clones does not appear; measured against another copy, unresolved V genes explain less than half of the discrepancy, and the remainder lacks a known reason. For V, J and clone size, that table is used; D and trimming come from the DNA. The sample table records 150,000 to 200,000 clones; about 77% of these occur just once. Roughly 9.3% of the sample belongs to the ten largest clones.

A single count supports this clone. Which antigen it targets is not known. Per-nucleotide qualities are absent, and no much larger clonotype sits a single base away. Trimming accounts for 3 bases at V and 7 bases at J, while the number of junction bases matched to no gene is 5. From the germline V gene, CDR1 is MGHRA and CDR2 is YSYEKL. From the cysteine through the phenylalanine, the CDR3 covers 14 amino acids. Only CDR3 DNA is held: 42 bases, read in frame from base 1. The receptor comes from a young man in good health and CMV-seropositive. Source material: PBMCs. The chain couples TRBV4-1 to TRBJ2-1, and 8 junction bases match TRBD2. In nucleotides, the sequence is TGCGCCAGCAGCCACGGGACTAGTAGGAATGAGCAGTTCTTC. Its amino acids are CASSHGTSRNEQFF.